The present T cell receptor beta chain was sequenced within a study of Tregs in tolerant kidney transplant recipients (dated by TCRdb to between 2019 and 2020). At the level of the whole study: The study applied TCRbeta sequencing to find donor-specific regulatory T cells before combined kidney and bone marrow transplantation and then followed those same cells after transplant.

The transplants used related donors along with nonmyeloablative bone marrow transplantation, and in the human trials mixed chimerism was transient. Unstimulated Tregs (CD4+CD25+CD127-), CD4+ non-Tregs (CD4+CD25-), CD4 and CD8 cells were FACS-sorted from thawed PBMCs. The patients were a few recipients of combined kidney and bone marrow transplants from the ITN036ST trial, and samples were available only for these trial subjects. Healthy control blood was processed to PBMCs by Ficoll density gradient and cryopreserved, and patient PBMCs were collected before and after transplant. Note on this clone: No cognate antigen has been identified for it. No much larger clone exists at a distance of one base, and base qualities are not known.

What the study reported, not specific to this receptor: Donor-specific Treg expansion exceeded global Treg expansion in tolerant patients, suggesting antigen-driven rather than nonspecific expansion. PCR primers changed over time for some patients, so nucleotide-level comparison across those patients' samples was not possible. The study was constrained by small patient numbers, and validation of the findings is required in larger populations and under other immunosuppression protocols. Expanding Tregs with activated donor B cells appeared to identify the most biologically relevant and donor-specific TCRbeta repertoire. Biological reproducibility was not examined directly, but technical replication error appeared to be minimal.

For TCRbeta CDR3 sequencing, genomic DNA was extracted from sorted cells using the QIAGEN DNeasy Blood and Tissue Kit. High-throughput TCRbeta CDR3 sequencing, which included PCR amplification with bias correction and internal controls, was done commercially through immunoSEQ. In the original analysis: A unique productive TCRbeta sequence was defined by the CDR3 nucleotide sequence when primers matched, and otherwise by the CDR3 amino acid sequence together with the Vbeta and Jbeta genes. Sorting error was corrected by removing sequences shared between sorted populations at a frequency ratio of 2:1 or less, and the remaining shared sequences were assigned to the higher population. A sequence was defined as donor-reactive if the sequence was expanded at least 5-fold in CFSE-low cells compared with unstimulated cells and had a frequency of at least 0.01% in CFSE-low cells. Repertoire divergence was quantified by Jensen-Shannon divergence calculated from the top 100 TCRbeta sequences ranked by frequency. For samples with multiple sequencing runs, sorting error was corrected in each run separately before the runs were combined. TCRdb obtained this table from immuneACCESS and retained in-frame rearrangements with V and J assigned. These tables miss some clones; where compared with another copy, unresolved V genes account for less than half of the shortfall, and the remainder is unexplained. Clone size and V and J calls were adopted from that table, with D and trimming inferred from the DNA. For this sample the table gives more than 90,000 clones, of which approximately 93% were detected only once. The ten top clones hold 1.5% to 2% of the sample.

V loses 5 bases of germline sequence and J loses 3 bases, and the interval between the two ends is 14 bases. The CDR3 contains 14 residues, cysteine and phenylalanine counted. CDR3 DNA only is kept here, 42 bases in frame from base 1. Taken from the germline V gene, the CDR1 and CDR2 loops are SGHRS and YFSETQ. The rearranged segments are TRBV5-1 and TRBJ1-2, and the D gene may be TRBD1, 5 bases matching. The input for sequencing was CD4+ T cells from blood (PBMCs), taken 12 months after the transplant. The receptor was isolated from a human patient who received a combined kidney and bone marrow transplant. Post transplant, some T cells may arise from the graft donor. The DNA reads TGCGCCAGCAGGGAGCGGGACGGAGACTATGGCTACACCTTC. It encodes CASRERDGDYGYTF. Supplemented by the reference TRBV5-1 and TRBJ1-2 proteins around the CDR3, the complete variable domain is KAGVTQTPRYLIKTRGQQVTLSCSPISGHRSVSWYQQTPGQGLQFLFEYFSETQRNKGNFPGRFSGRQFSNSRSEMNVSTLELGDSALYLCASRERDGDYGYTFGSGTRLTVV.